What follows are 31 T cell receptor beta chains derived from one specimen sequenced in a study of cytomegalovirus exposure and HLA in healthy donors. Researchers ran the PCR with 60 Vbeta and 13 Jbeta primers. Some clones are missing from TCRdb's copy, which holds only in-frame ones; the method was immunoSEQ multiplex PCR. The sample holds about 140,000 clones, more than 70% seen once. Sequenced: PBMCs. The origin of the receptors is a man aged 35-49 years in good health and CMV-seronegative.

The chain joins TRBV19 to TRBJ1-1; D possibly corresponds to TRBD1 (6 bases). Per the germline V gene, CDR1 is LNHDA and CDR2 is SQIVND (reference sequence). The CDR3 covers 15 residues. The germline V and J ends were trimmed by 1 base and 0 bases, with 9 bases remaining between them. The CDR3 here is CASSIGDTLNTEAFF. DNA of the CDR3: TGTGCCAGTAGTATAGGGGACACCTTGAACACTGAAGCTTTCTTT.

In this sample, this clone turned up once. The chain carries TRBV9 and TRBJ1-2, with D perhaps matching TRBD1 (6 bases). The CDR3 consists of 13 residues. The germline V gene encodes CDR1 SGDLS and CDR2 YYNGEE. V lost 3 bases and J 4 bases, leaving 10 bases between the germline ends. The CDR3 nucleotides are TGTGCCAGCAGCGCAGGGGACGGCTATGGCTACACCTTC. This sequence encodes CASSAGDGYGYTF.

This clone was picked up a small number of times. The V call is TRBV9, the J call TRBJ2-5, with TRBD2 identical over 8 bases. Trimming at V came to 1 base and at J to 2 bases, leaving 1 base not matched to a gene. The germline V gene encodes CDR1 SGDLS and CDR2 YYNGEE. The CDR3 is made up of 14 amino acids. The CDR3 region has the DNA TGTGCCAGCAGCGTACGGGGGGGACAAGAGACCCAGTACTTC. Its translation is CASSVRGGQETQYF.

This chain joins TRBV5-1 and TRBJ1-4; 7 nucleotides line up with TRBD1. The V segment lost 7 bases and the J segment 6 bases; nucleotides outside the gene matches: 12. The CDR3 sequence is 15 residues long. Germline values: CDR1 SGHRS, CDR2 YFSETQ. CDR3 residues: CASSSLGTADEKLFF. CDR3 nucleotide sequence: TGCGCCAGCTCATCTCTCGGGACAGCTGATGAAAAACTGTTTTTT.

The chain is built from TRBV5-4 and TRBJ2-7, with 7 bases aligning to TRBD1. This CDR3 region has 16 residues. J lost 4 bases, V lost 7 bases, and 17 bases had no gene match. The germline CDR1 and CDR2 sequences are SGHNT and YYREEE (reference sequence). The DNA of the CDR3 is TGTGCCAGCGGCAACGCAGGGACAGCTACTAATTACGAGCAGTACTTC. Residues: CASGNAGTATNYEQYF. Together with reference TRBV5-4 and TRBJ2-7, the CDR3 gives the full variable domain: ETGVTQSPTHLIKTRGQQVTLRCSSQSGHNTVSWYQQALGQGPQFIFQYYREEENGRGNFPPRFSGLQFPNYSSELNVNALELDDSALYLCASGNAGTATNYEQYFGPGTRLTVT.

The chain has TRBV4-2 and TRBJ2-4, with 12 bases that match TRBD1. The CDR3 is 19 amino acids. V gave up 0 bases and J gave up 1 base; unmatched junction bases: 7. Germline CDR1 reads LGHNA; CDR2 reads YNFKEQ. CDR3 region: CASSQDPGQGAGAKNIQYF. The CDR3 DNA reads TGTGCCAGCAGCCAAGATCCGGGACAGGGGGCTGGGGCCAAAAACATTCAGTACTTC.

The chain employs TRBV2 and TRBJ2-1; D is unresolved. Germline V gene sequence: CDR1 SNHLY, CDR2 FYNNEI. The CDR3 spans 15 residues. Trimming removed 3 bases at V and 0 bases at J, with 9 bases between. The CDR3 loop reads CASSDRYSSYNEQFF. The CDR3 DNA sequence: TGTGCCAGCAGTGACCGGTACAGCTCCTACAATGAGCAGTTCTTC.

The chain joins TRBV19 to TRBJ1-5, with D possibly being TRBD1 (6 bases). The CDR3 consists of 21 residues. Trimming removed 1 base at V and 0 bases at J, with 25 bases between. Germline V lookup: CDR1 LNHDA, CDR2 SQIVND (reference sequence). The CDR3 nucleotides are TGTGCCAGTAGTATAGTCCCCCTACGAAAAAAAAAGGGGGATAGCAATCAGCCCCAGCATTTT. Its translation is CASSIVPLRKKKGDSNQPQHF.

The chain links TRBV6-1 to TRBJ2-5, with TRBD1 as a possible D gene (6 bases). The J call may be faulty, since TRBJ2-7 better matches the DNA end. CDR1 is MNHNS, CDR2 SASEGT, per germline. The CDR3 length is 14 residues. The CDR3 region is CASIQGLLYYEQYF. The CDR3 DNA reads TGTGCCAGCATTCAGGGGCTCTTATACTACGAGCAGTACTTC.

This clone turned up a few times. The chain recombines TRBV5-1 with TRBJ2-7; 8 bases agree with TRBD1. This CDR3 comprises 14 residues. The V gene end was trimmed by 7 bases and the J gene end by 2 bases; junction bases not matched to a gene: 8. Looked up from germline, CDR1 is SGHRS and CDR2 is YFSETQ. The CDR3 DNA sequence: TGCGCCAGCCGAGAACAGGGGGGCGCCTACGAGCAGTACTTC. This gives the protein CASREQGGAYEQYF.

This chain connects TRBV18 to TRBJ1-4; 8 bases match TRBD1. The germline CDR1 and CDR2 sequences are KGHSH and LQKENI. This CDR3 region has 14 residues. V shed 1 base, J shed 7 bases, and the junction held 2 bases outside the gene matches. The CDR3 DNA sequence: TGTGCCAGCTCACCACGGACAGGGACTGAAAAACTGTTTTTT. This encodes CASSPRTGTEKLFF.

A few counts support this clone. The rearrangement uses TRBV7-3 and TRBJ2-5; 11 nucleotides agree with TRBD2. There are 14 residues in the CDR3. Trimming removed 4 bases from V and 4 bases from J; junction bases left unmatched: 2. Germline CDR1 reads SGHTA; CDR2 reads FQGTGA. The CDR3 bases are TGTGCCAGCAGCTCTAGCGGGGGGAGAGAGACCCAGTACTTC. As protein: CASSSSGGRETQYF.

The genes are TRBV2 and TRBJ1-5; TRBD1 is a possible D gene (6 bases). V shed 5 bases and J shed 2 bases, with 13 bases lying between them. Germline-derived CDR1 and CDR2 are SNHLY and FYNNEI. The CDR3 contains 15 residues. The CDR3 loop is CASSTYRVGNQPQHF. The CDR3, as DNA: TGTGCCAGCAGTACTTACAGGGTCGGCAATCAGCCCCAGCATTTT.

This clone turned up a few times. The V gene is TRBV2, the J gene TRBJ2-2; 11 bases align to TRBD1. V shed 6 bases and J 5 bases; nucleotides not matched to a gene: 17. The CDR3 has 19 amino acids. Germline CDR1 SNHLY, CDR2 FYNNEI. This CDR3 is CASSASWFRTGGGTGELFF. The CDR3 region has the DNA TGTGCCAGCAGCGCGAGTTGGTTTAGGACAGGGGGCGGAACCGGGGAGCTGTTTTTT.

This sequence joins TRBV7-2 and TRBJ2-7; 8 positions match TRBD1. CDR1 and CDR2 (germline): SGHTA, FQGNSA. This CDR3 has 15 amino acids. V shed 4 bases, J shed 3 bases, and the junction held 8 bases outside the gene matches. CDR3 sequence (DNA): TGTGCCAGCAGCTCTGGACAGGGCGCAATCTACGAGCAGTACTTC. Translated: CASSSGQGAIYEQYF.

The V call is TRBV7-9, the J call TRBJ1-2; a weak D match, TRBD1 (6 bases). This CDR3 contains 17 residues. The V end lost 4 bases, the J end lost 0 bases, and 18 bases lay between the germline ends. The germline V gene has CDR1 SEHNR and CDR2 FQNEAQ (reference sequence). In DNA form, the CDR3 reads TGTGCCAGCAGCTCCGGGGCCGGACAGAGACCTAACTATGGCTACACCTTC. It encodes CASSSGAGQRPNYGYTF.

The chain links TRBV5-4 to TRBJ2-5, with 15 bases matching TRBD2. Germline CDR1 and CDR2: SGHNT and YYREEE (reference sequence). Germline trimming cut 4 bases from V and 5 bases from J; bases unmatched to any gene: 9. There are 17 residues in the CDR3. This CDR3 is CASSPGLAGGSGETQYF. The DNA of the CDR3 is TGTGCCAGCAGCCCGGGACTAGCGGGGGGCTCGGGGGAGACCCAGTACTTC.

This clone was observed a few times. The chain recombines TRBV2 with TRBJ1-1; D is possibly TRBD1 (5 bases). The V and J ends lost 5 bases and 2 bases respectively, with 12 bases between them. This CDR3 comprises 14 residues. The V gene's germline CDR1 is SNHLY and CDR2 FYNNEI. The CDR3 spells CASSRQPFNTEAFF. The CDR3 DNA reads TGTGCCAGCAGTCGACAGCCATTTAACACTGAAGCTTTCTTT.

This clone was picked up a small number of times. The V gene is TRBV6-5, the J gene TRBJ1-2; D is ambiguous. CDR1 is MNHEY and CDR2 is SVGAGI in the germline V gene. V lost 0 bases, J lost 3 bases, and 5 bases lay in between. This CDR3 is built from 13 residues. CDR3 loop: CASSYSRYYGYTF. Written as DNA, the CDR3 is TGTGCCAGCAGTTACTCCAGGTACTATGGCTACACCTTC.

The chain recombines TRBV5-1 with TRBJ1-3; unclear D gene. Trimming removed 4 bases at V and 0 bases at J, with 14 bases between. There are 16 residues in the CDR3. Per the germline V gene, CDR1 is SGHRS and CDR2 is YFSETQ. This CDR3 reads CASSNPYDFSGNTIYF. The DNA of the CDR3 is TGCGCCAGCAGCAACCCCTACGATTTCTCTGGAAACACCATATATTTT.

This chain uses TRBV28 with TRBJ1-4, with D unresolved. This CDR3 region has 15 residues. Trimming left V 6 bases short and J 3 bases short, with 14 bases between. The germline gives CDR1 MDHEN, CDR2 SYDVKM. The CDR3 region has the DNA TGTGCCAGCAGCGCTGAGGGCAGCGCTAATGAAAAACTGTTTTTT. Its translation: CASSAEGSANEKLFF.

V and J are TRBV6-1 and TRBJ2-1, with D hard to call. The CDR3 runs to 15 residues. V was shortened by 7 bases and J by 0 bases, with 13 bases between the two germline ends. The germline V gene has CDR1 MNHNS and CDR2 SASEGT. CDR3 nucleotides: TGTGCCAGCACTCCAGGTGATAGCTCCTACAATGAGCAGTTCTTC. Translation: CASTPGDSSYNEQFF.

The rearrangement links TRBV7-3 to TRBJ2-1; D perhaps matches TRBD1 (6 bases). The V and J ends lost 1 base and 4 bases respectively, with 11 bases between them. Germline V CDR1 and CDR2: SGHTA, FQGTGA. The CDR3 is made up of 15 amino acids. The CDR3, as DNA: TGTGCCAGCAGCTTAAGGACAGATTATTACAATGAGCAGTTCTTC. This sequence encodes CASSLRTDYYNEQFF.

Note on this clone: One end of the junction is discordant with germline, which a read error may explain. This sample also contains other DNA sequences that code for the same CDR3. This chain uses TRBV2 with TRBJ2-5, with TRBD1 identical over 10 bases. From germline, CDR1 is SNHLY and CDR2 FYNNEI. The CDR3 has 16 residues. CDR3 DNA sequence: TGCGCCAGCGGTTCAGGGGGGGGACAGGGGCAAGAGACCCAGTACTTC. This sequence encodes CASGSGGGQGQETQYF. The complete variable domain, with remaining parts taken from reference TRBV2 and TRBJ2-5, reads EPEVTQTPSHQVTQMGQEVILRCVPISNHLYFYWYRQILGQKVEFLVSFYNNEISEKSEIFDDQFSVERPDGSNFTLKIRSTKLEDSAMYFCASGSGGGQGQETQYFGPGTRLLVL.

CDR3 DNA sequence: TGCGCCAGCAGCTTGTTTTCCGGGACAGTGGGCGAGCAGTACTTC. The encoded protein is CASSLFSGTVGEQYF. This rearrangement joins TRBV5-1 to TRBJ2-7, with 7 bases aligning to TRBD1. CDR3 size: 15 residues. The germline gives CDR1 SGHRS, CDR2 YFSETQ. V trimming: 1 base; J trimming: 6 bases; junction bases outside the gene matches: 10.

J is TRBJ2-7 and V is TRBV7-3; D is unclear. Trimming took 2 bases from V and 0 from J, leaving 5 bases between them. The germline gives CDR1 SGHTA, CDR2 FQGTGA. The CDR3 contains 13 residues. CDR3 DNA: TGTGCCAGCAGCTTATCGGGCTCCTACGAGCAGTACTTC. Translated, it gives CASSLSGSYEQYF.

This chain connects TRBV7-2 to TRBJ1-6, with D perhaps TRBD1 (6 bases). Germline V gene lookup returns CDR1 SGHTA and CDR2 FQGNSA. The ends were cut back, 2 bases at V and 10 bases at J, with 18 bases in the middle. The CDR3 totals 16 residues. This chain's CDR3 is CASSLRAGANLSPLHF. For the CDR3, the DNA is TGTGCCAGCAGCTTAAGGGCAGGGGCGAATTTATCACCCCTCCACTTT.

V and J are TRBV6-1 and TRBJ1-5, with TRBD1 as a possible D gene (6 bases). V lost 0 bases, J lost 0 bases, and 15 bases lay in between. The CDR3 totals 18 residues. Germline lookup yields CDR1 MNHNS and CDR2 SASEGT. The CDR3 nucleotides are TGTGCCAGCAGTGAAGCCAAGGGGTCGGGACATAGCAATCAGCCCCAGCATTTT. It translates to CASSEAKGSGHSNQPQHF.

The CDR3 DNA sequence: TGTGCCAGCACCCCCGGGACAGGCATCTATGGCTACACCTTC. Translating gives CASTPGTGIYGYTF. The rearrangement links TRBV2 to TRBJ1-2; 8 nucleotides agree with TRBD1. V lost 7 bases to trimming and J lost 4 bases; unmatched junction nucleotides: 8. Germline V lookup: CDR1 SNHLY, CDR2 FYNNEI. This CDR3 has 14 amino acids.

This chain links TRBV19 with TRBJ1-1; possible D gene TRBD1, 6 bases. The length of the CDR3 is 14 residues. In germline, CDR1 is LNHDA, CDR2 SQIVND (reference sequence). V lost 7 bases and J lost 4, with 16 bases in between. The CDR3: CASTSWAGATEAFF. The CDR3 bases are TGTGCCAGTACCTCGTGGGCAGGGGCCACTGAAGCTTTCTTT. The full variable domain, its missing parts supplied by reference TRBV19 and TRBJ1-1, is DGGITQSPKYLFRKEGQNVTLSCEQNLNHDAMYWYRQDPGQGLRLIYYSQIVNDFQKGDIAEGYSVSREKKESFPLTVTSAQKNPTAFYLCASTSWAGATEAFFGQGTRLTVV.

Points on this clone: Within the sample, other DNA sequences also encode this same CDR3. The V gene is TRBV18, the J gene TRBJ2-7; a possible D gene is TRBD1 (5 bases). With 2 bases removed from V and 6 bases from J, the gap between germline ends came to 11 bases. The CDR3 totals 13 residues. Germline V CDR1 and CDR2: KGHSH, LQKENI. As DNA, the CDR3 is TGTGCCAGCTCACCAGGGGCAGGAGTCGAGCAGTACTTC. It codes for CASSPGAGVEQYF.